These 29 T cell receptor beta chains share one sample of origin, sequenced in a study of blood T cell repertoires in COVID-19. Sequenced by immunoSEQ multiplex PCR; TCRdb stores in-frame clones only, minus some. The table shows around 160,000 clones, with 75% to 90% occurring only once. Sample: peripheral blood. The receptors stem from a man aged 18 to 30 with COVID-19, enrolled during active disease.

This chain connects TRBV27 to TRBJ2-7, with 9 nucleotides matching TRBD1. This CDR3 region has 13 residues. The J segment lost 6 bases and the V segment lost 3 bases, leaving 3 bases of the junction unmatched. Germline assignment: CDR1 MNHEY and CDR2 SMNVEV (reference sequence). The CDR3 region is CASSFGTGSEQYF. The CDR3 nucleotides read TGTGCCAGCAGTTTCGGGACAGGGTCCGAGCAGTACTTC.

The chain carries TRBV7-2 and TRBJ2-1; the D gene is possibly TRBD2 (7 bases). From germline, CDR1 is SGHTA and CDR2 FQGNSA. The V gene lost 6 bases and the J gene lost 7 bases, with 19 bases spanning the gap. The CDR3 extends over 15 amino acids. The CDR3 loop is CASSLGGDAWNEQFF. The CDR3 DNA follows: TGTGCCAGCAGTCTAGGGGGGGATGCATGGAATGAGCAGTTCTTC.

The J gene is TRBJ2-3, the V gene TRBV7-2; weak D call: TRBD1 (6 bases). The CDR3 length is 13 residues. The germline V and J ends were trimmed by 2 bases and 7 bases, with 10 bases remaining between them. Germline assignment: CDR1 SGHTA and CDR2 FQGNSA. This CDR3 is CASSLRQGNTQYF. CDR3 bases: TGTGCCAGCAGCTTACGTCAGGGGAATACGCAGTATTTT.

The J gene is TRBJ1-4, the V gene TRBV4-2; TRBD1 matches 9 bases. CDR3 length: 16 amino acids. V shed 0 bases and J 5 bases; nucleotides not matched to a gene: 4. Germline V gene sequence: CDR1 LGHNA, CDR2 YNFKEQ. CDR3 sequence (DNA): TGTGCCAGCAGCCAAGATCGGGGGACAGGGAATGAAAAACTGTTTTTT. Translating it yields CASSQDRGTGNEKLFF.

The chain links TRBV5-1 to TRBJ2-4; D is perhaps TRBD1 (5 bases). V was clipped by 0 bases and J by 0 bases, with 13 bases between them. CDR3 length: 17 amino acids. Germline lookup yields CDR1 SGHRS and CDR2 YFSETQ. CDR3 in amino acids: CASSLADSGIAKNIQYF. The CDR3 DNA is TGCGCCAGCAGCTTGGCCGATTCAGGGATAGCCAAAAACATTCAGTACTTC.

The rearrangement joins TRBV28 to TRBJ2-1, with D maybe TRBD2 (6 bases). Germline V gene sequence: CDR1 MDHEN, CDR2 SYDVKM. V lost 6 bases and J 3 bases, leaving 15 bases between the germline ends. CDR3 length: 15 amino acids. The CDR3 DNA reads TGTGCCAGCAGGCCCGTAGCGGAAGACTACAATGAGCAGTTCTTC. The encoded protein is CASRPVAEDYNEQFF.

The V gene is TRBV11-2, the J gene TRBJ2-1; 11 bases line up with TRBD2. The V gene end was trimmed by 5 bases and the J gene end by 9 bases; junction bases not matched to a gene: 12. CDR1 and CDR2 from the germline V gene are SGHAT and FQNNGV. This CDR3 has 16 residues. The CDR3: CASSPTSSGRPGEQFF. The CDR3 DNA reads TGTGCCAGCAGCCCGACCTCTAGCGGGAGGCCGGGTGAGCAGTTCTTC.

The genes are TRBV9 and TRBJ2-7; the D is unclear. Germline V gives CDR1 SGDLS, CDR2 YYNGEE. V gave up 3 bases and J gave up 5 bases, with 6 bases separating them. CDR3 length equals 11 residues. CDR3 coding DNA: TGTGCCAGCAGCGACAACAACGAGCAGTACTTC. Encoded protein: CASSDNNEQYF.

This clone has only a few counts. The chain recombines TRBV28 with TRBJ2-7; 7 bases align to TRBD1. CDR1 and CDR2 from the germline V gene are MDHEN and SYDVKM. The CDR3 sequence is 14 residues long. V trimming: 5 bases; J trimming: 3 bases; junction bases outside the gene matches: 7. For the CDR3, the DNA is TGTGCCAGCAGTGAGACAGGGTCTCTCTACGAGCAGTACTTC. Protein sequence: CASSETGSLYEQYF.

In its sample, this clone was seen a few times. The chain couples TRBV7-9 to TRBJ1-3; the D gene is possibly TRBD1 (6 bases). Germline V gives CDR1 SEHNR, CDR2 FQNEAQ (reference sequence). The length of the CDR3 is 16 residues. Trimming took off 3 bases at V and 0 bases at J, with 12 bases between the two ends. The CDR3 nucleotides are TGTGCCAGCAGCTTGGGGGGGCACTACTCTGGAAACACCATATATTTT. Amino acids: CASSLGGHYSGNTIYF.

This clone has just a few counts. The chain employs TRBV10-3 and TRBJ2-5, with D possibly matching TRBD2 (5 bases). Trimming shortened V by 7 bases and J by 1 base, and 10 bases separated the two germline ends. The CDR3 runs 13 residues. From germline, CDR1 is ENHRY and CDR2 SYGVKD. In DNA, the CDR3 is TGTGCCATCAATGGAGGTATCCAAGAGACCCAGTACTTC. As protein: CAINGGIQETQYF.

This chain links TRBV9 with TRBJ1-2, with 7 bases aligning to TRBD1. The CDR3 is 15 amino acids. Germline V gene sequence: CDR1 SGDLS, CDR2 YYNGEE. Losses at the gene ends were 4 bases for V and 4 bases for J; bases not matched to a gene: 10. CDR3: CASSPRDSPLYGYTF. As DNA, the CDR3 is TGTGCCAGCAGCCCCCGGGACAGCCCTCTCTATGGCTACACCTTC.

The rearrangement joins TRBV13 to TRBJ2-7, with 11 bases fitting TRBD2. Germline V CDR1 and CDR2: PRHDT, FYEKMQ (reference sequence). The CDR3 totals 16 residues. The V segment lost 5 bases and the J segment 4 bases; nucleotides outside the gene matches: 10. Here the CDR3 reads CASSLPTSGGSYEQYF. For the CDR3, the DNA is TGTGCCAGCAGCCTCCCCACTAGCGGGGGATCTTACGAGCAGTACTTC.

This clone came up a few times. This chain links TRBV9 with TRBJ2-1; tentatively, D is TRBD2 (6 bases). CDR3 length equals 15 residues. The germline V and J ends were trimmed by 0 bases and 6 bases, with 13 bases remaining between them. Germline-derived CDR1 and CDR2 are SGDLS and YYNGEE. The DNA for the CDR3 is TGTGCCAGCAGCGTAGGGGGGGTCCTAGTCAATGAGCAGTTCTTC. The encoded protein is CASSVGGVLVNEQFF.

This clone has only one observation. The gene calls are TRBV6-9 and TRBJ2-7, with 7 bases matching TRBD2. In germline, CDR1 is MNHGY, CDR2 SVAAGI. The V segment lost 4 bases and the J segment 1 base; nucleotides outside the gene matches: 7. The CDR3 length is 15 residues. CDR3 region: CASSWVGEGSYEQYF. For the CDR3, the DNA is TGTGCCAGCAGTTGGGTCGGGGAGGGGTCCTACGAGCAGTACTTC.

In nucleotides, the CDR3 is TGCGCCAGCAGCCCCGACGGCGGGCAAGAGACCCAGTACTTC. Protein product: CASSPDGGQETQYF. This chain uses TRBV5-1 with TRBJ2-5; perhaps TRBD2 as D (5 bases). This CDR3 contains 14 residues. The V gene's germline CDR1 is SGHRS and CDR2 YFSETQ. V lost 4 bases and J 2 bases, leaving 12 bases between the germline ends.

In its sample, this clone was seen a few times. The V and J genes are TRBV28 and TRBJ1-5; maybe TRBD1 (6 bases). Germline lookup yields CDR1 MDHEN and CDR2 SYDVKM. There are 14 residues in the CDR3. Trimming stripped 6 bases from V and 9 bases from J, with 18 bases between. For the CDR3, the DNA is TGTGCCAGCAGCATCGGACAGCCGACTGCGCCCCAGCATTTT. Its translation: CASSIGQPTAPQHF.

In its sample, this clone was seen a few times. The CDR3: CASSHDRGRYEQYF. The CDR3 bases are TGCGCCAGCAGCCACGACAGGGGTCGGTACGAGCAGTACTTC. This sequence joins TRBV4-3 and TRBJ2-7; 8 bases agree with TRBD1. After removal of 3 bases from V and 4 bases from J, the junction contained 5 bases not matched to a gene. Germline values: CDR1 LGHNA, CDR2 YSLEER. The CDR3 is made up of 14 amino acids.

For the CDR3, the DNA is TGTGCCACTGGACAGCTTCAGTATTCGGACATTCAGTACTTC. Encoded protein: CATGQLQYSDIQYF. The rearrangement uses TRBV2 and TRBJ2-4, with D possibly being TRBD1 (6 bases). This CDR3 has 14 amino acids. V was trimmed by 10 bases and J by 8 bases, leaving 21 bases between them. CDR1 is SNHLY and CDR2 is FYNNEI in the germline V gene.

The chain has TRBV16 and TRBJ1-5; TRBD1 agrees at 10 bases. The germline V gene encodes CDR1 KGHSY and CDR2 FQNENV. After removal of 6 bases from V and 6 bases from J, the junction contained 11 bases not matched to a gene. The CDR3 is 16 amino acids. For the CDR3, the DNA is TGTGCCAGCAGTCAGAGCGCCGGGACAGGGGTTCAGCCCCAGCATTTT. The encoded protein is CASSQSAGTGVQPQHF.

The chain couples TRBV5-6 to TRBJ1-1, with a possible D match to TRBD1 (5 bases). The CDR3 totals 13 residues. V was cut by 4 bases and J by 0 bases, with 7 bases left in between. Germline values: CDR1 SGHDT, CDR2 YYEEEE. CDR3 sequence (DNA): TGTGCCAGCAGCCAGGGCTTGAACACTGAAGCTTTCTTT. Residues: CASSQGLNTEAFF.

The V gene is TRBV4-2, the J gene TRBJ1-5, with unresolved D. Trimming took off 0 bases at V and 7 bases at J, with 7 bases between the two ends. The CDR3 loop spans 13 amino acids. Germline CDR1 reads LGHNA; CDR2 reads YNFKEQ. The CDR3 nucleotides read TGTGCCAGCAGCCAAGATCTACGGCAGCCCCAGCATTTT. Protein sequence: CASSQDLRQPQHF.

The chain uses TRBV9 and TRBJ2-1, with TRBD2 matching over 12 bases. After removal of 0 bases from V and 9 bases from J, the junction contained 4 bases not matched to a gene. CDR3 length: 15 amino acids. The germline gives CDR1 SGDLS, CDR2 YYNGEE. The CDR3 loop is CASSVEGLAGSEQFF. CDR3 DNA sequence: TGTGCCAGCAGCGTAGAGGGACTAGCGGGTAGTGAGCAGTTCTTC.

Written as DNA, the CDR3 is TGTGCCAGTAGCATGACAGGGGGCGTTGTGACCGGGGAGCTGTTTTTT. Translation gives CASSMTGGVVTGELFF. This sequence joins TRBV19 and TRBJ2-2; 10 positions agree with TRBD1. Germline V lookup: CDR1 LNHDA, CDR2 SQIVND (reference sequence). There are 16 residues in the CDR3. The ends lost 6 bases at V and 5 bases at J; junction bases unmatched: 9.

This chain connects TRBV13 to TRBJ1-5, with a weak D call TRBD1 (5 bases). The CDR3 is 16 amino acids. Trimming left V 0 bases short and J 8 bases short, with 17 bases between. Germline assignment: CDR1 PRHDT and CDR2 FYEKMQ (reference sequence). The CDR3 here is CASSLGGVGGVEPQHF. CDR3 coding DNA: TGTGCCAGCAGCTTAGGGGGTGTGGGAGGGGTTGAGCCCCAGCATTTT.

This rearrangement joins TRBV28 to TRBJ2-7; 15 bases are a match to TRBD2. In germline, CDR1 is MDHEN, CDR2 SYDVKM. Losses at the gene ends were 9 bases for V and 1 base for J; bases not matched to a gene: 4. The CDR3 runs 15 residues. As DNA, the CDR3 is TGTGCCAGTAGGACTAGCGGGGGGGTTTCCTACGAGCAGTACTTC. This sequence encodes CASRTSGGVSYEQYF.

J is TRBJ1-2 and V is TRBV5-4; no firm D call. The CDR3 extends over 13 amino acids. CDR1 and CDR2 from the germline V gene are SGHNT and YYREEE (reference sequence). Trimming removed 7 bases from V and 6 bases from J, with 16 bases in between. DNA for the CDR3: TGTGCCAGCCGCCTTGGAGGGAACCATGGCTACACCTTC. Translation: CASRLGGNHGYTF.

The chain uses TRBV12-3 or TRBV12-4 and TRBJ1-2; D gene uncertain. This CDR3 has 13 amino acids. Trimming pared 3 bases from V and 8 bases from J, leaving 13 bases between. The CDR3: CASSFKFSGGYTF. CDR3 DNA sequence: TGTGCCAGCAGTTTTAAGTTCTCCGGGGGCTACACCTTC.

The chain recombines TRBV6-5 with TRBJ2-3, with 9 bases lining up with TRBD1. CDR3 length equals 15 residues. Per germline, CDR1 MNHEY and CDR2 SVGAGI. Trimming at V came to 6 bases and at J to 2 bases, leaving 6 bases not matched to a gene. CDR3 nucleotide sequence: TGTGCCAGCAGAGACAGGGGGGAGTACACAGATACGCAGTATTTT. Translated, it gives CASRDRGEYTDTQYF.